These 29 T cell receptor beta chains were sequenced from one sample in a study of shared clonotypes between healthy human individuals. Here immunoSEQ multiplex PCR was the method, and the copy in TCRdb shows in-frame clones only, minus some. This table has roughly 2.5 million clones, around 90% appearing once. Sequenced material: naive CD4+ T cells sorted from blood. Regarding subset: CD45RA+ positively selected. All receptors derive from a young man in good health.

The V call is TRBV11-2, the J call TRBJ2-5; D remains ambiguous. The tail of the sequence fits TRBJ2-7 better, so the J call may be wrong. The germline CDR1 and CDR2 sequences are SGHAT and FQNNGV. CDR3 size: 14 residues. The CDR3 loop is CASSYTDIPYEQYF. The CDR3 nucleotides are TGTGCCAGCAGCTATACAGATATCCCCTACGAGCAGTACTTC.

As regards this clone: The sample has other DNA sequences that encode this CDR3 too. The chain joins TRBV9 to TRBJ2-6, with no clear D. The V gene's germline CDR1 is SGDLS and CDR2 YYNGEE. There are 14 residues in the CDR3. Trimming took off 5 bases at V and 0 bases at J, with 6 bases between the two ends. CDR3 protein: CASSRSSGANVLTF. The CDR3 DNA reads as TGTGCCAGCAGTCGAAGCTCTGGGGCCAACGTCCTGACTTTC.

V is TRBV4-1 and J is TRBJ2-7; 7 positions agree with TRBD2. Germline assignment: CDR1 MGHRA and CDR2 YSYEKL. V trimming: 2 bases; J trimming: 7 bases; junction bases outside the gene matches: 20. This CDR3 comprises 18 residues. CDR3 residues: CASSQSSWGGLDSEEQYF. The CDR3 DNA sequence: TGCGCCAGCAGCCAATCCTCTTGGGGGGGGTTGGATTCGGAGGAGCAGTACTTC.

The chain couples TRBV5-1 to TRBJ2-5, with TRBD2 as a possible D gene (6 bases). Germline assignment: CDR1 SGHRS and CDR2 YFSETQ. This CDR3 has 14 amino acids. Trimming stripped 0 bases from V and 4 bases from J, with 10 bases between. CDR3 sequence (DNA): TGCGCCAGCAGCTTGGTTGGAGGGCCAGAGACCCAGTACTTC. Its translation is CASSLVGGPETQYF. The entire variable domain, with the rest obtained from reference TRBV5-1 and TRBJ2-5, is as follows: KAGVTQTPRYLIKTRGQQVTLSCSPISGHRSVSWYQQTPGQGLQFLFEYFSETQRNKGNFPGRFSGRQFSNSRSEMNVSTLELGDSALYLCASSLVGGPETQYFGPGTRLLVL.

Only a few counts were recorded for this clone. This sample includes further DNA sequences coding for the same CDR3. The rearrangement joins TRBV18 to TRBJ1-1; D possibly corresponds to TRBD1 (5 bases). V gave up 3 bases and J gave up 1 base, with 6 bases separating them. The CDR3 has 13 residues. The germline gives CDR1 KGHSH, CDR2 LQKENI. The CDR3 nucleotides read TGTGCCAGCTCACCTAGGGGGAACACTGAAGCTTTCTTT. Translated: CASSPRGNTEAFF.

The chain carries TRBV21-1 and TRBJ2-3; TRBD2, the D gene given by the table, was not confirmed from the DNA. TRBV21-1 constitutes a pseudogene. The CDR3 consists of 15 residues. CDR3 sequence (DNA): TGTGCCAGCAGCAAATCTAGCGGGTTCACAGATACGCAGTATTTT. This sequence encodes CASSKSSGFTDTQYF.

The chain links TRBV5-4 to TRBJ1-1; D is unresolved. The CDR3 has 11 amino acids. CDR1 is SGHNT, CDR2 YYREEE, per germline (reference sequence). With 2 bases removed from V and 8 bases from J, the gap between germline ends came to 7 bases. CDR3 DNA sequence: TGTGCCAGCAGCTTCGGGCCGGAAGCTTTCTTT. Its protein product is CASSFGPEAFF.

J is TRBJ1-1 and V is TRBV23-1; TRBD1 aligns across 11 bases. TRBV23-1 is known as an ORF, though its function is uncertain. This CDR3 has 14 residues. V lost 2 bases, J lost 4 bases, and 0 bases stayed unmatched. The CDR3 spells CASSQGQGATEAFF. DNA for the CDR3: TGCGCCAGCAGTCAAGGACAGGGGGCCACTGAAGCTTTCTTT.

The chain recombines TRBV2 with TRBJ2-1; no reliable D call. CDR3 length: 14 amino acids. CDR1 and CDR2 from the germline V gene are SNHLY and FYNNEI. Deletions cut 5 bases from V and 2 bases from J, with 10 bases between. The chain's CDR3 is CASSTTLPYNEQFF. CDR3 DNA: TGTGCCAGCAGTACTACCCTCCCCTACAATGAGCAGTTCTTC.

This chain uses TRBV28 with TRBJ2-1, with 8 bases that match TRBD1. CDR1 and CDR2 (germline): MDHEN, SYDVKM. CDR3 length: 15 residues. After removal of 5 bases from V and 8 bases from J, the junction contained 11 bases not matched to a gene. CDR3: CASSMWTGKIDEQFF. The CDR3 region has the DNA TGTGCCAGCAGTATGTGGACAGGGAAGATCGATGAGCAGTTCTTC.

This clone was seen more than once but under ten times. In DNA, the CDR3 is TGTGCCAGCCACCTTGGGGGACAGACTAACTATGGCTACACCTTC. Protein sequence: CASHLGGQTNYGYTF. The chain is built from TRBV10-3 and TRBJ1-2; 7 positions agree with TRBD1. The CDR3 extends over 15 amino acids. V shed 10 bases, J shed 0 bases, and the junction held 11 bases outside the gene matches. CDR1 ENHRY and CDR2 SYGVKD come from the germline V gene.

The chain is built from TRBV27 and TRBJ2-7; D remains unclear. Trimming removed 3 bases from V and 3 bases from J, with 12 bases in between. CDR3 length: 14 residues. CDR1 is MNHEY, CDR2 SMNVEV, per germline (reference sequence). Here the CDR3 DNA reads TGTGCCAGCAGTTTTTATGCGCAGATCTACGAGCAGTACTTC. Residues: CASSFYAQIYEQYF.

In DNA form, the CDR3 reads TGTGCCATCAGTGAGCAAAAGGGTACCTCCTACGAGCAGTACTTC. Translation: CAISEQKGTSYEQYF. The chain joins TRBV10-3 to TRBJ2-7; no clear D. The V gene lost 2 bases and the J gene lost 0 bases, with 11 bases spanning the gap. The length of the CDR3 is 15 residues. From germline, CDR1 is ENHRY and CDR2 SYGVKD.

Notes on this clone: This sample includes further DNA sequences coding for the same CDR3. V and J are TRBV30 and TRBJ1-6; D perhaps matches TRBD1 (5 bases). Germline lookup yields CDR1 GTSNPN and CDR2 SVGIG (reference sequence). CDR3 length equals 13 residues. The germline V and J ends were trimmed by 4 bases and 6 bases, with 10 bases remaining between them. CDR3 coding DNA: TGTGCCTGGACGGGGCAGGCTAATTCACCCCTCCACTTT. This codes for CAWTGQANSPLHF.

The J gene is TRBJ2-1, the V gene TRBV6-6, with 10 bases aligning to TRBD1. The junction had 6 bases not matched to a gene; V was cut back by 2 bases and J by 8 bases. CDR1 and CDR2 (germline): MNHNY, SVGAGI (reference sequence). This CDR3 contains 15 residues. In DNA form, the CDR3 reads TGTGCCAGCAGTTACGGGACAGGGGCGCAAGATGAGCAGTTCTTC. It specifies CASSYGTGAQDEQFF.

The rearrangement joins TRBV9 to TRBJ1-5; tentatively, D is TRBD1 (5 bases). The CDR3 is 15 amino acids. Trimming removed 0 bases from V and 5 bases from J, with 12 bases in between. Germline values: CDR1 SGDLS, CDR2 YYNGEE. CDR3 region: CASSVEGREYQPQHF. CDR3 sequence (DNA): TGTGCCAGCAGCGTAGAGGGGAGGGAATATCAGCCCCAGCATTTT.

V usage is TRBV5-1 and J usage is TRBJ1-1; 9 bases are shared with TRBD1. The V gene end was trimmed by 5 bases and the J gene end by 3 bases; junction bases not matched to a gene: 5. Germline V lookup: CDR1 SGHRS, CDR2 YFSETQ. CDR3 length: 14 residues. CDR3 DNA sequence: TGCGCCAGCAGATCCCGGGACAGGGACACTGAAGCTTTCTTT. Its protein is CASRSRDRDTEAFF.

This clone was detected once. V gene TRBV25-1 combines with J gene TRBJ1-2, with a tentative D call TRBD1 (5 bases). Trimming stripped 3 bases from V and 3 bases from J, with 14 bases between. The CDR3 extends over 15 amino acids. Germline V gene sequence: CDR1 MGHDK, CDR2 SYGVNS. The CDR3 DNA sequence: TGTGCCAGCAGTGATTTCGGGGCAGGGTACTATGGCTACACCTTC. It yields the protein CASSDFGAGYYGYTF.

The chain joins TRBV2 to TRBJ1-5; D call uncertain. V dropped 4 bases and J dropped 6 bases, with 7 bases sitting between them. The CDR3 covers 12 residues. The V gene's germline CDR1 is SNHLY and CDR2 FYNNEI. CDR3 in DNA: TGTGCCAGCAGTGCTACCCTTCAGCCCCAGCATTTT. The encoded protein is CASSATLQPQHF. The full variable domain, its missing parts supplied by reference TRBV2 and TRBJ1-5, is EPEVTQTPSHQVTQMGQEVILRCVPISNHLYFYWYRQILGQKVEFLVSFYNNEISEKSEIFDDQFSVERPDGSNFTLKIRSTKLEDSAMYFCASSATLQPQHFGDGTRLSIL.

This chain joins TRBV21-1 and TRBJ2-5; TRBD1, as called in the table, went unchecked against the DNA. TRBV21-1 represents a pseudogene. This CDR3 has 12 residues. The CDR3 loop is CASRANKETQYF. In nucleotides, the CDR3 is TGTGCCAGCAGGGCAAATAAGGAGACCCAGTACTTC.

A single count supports this clone. The chain recombines TRBV5-4 with TRBJ2-5, with D perhaps TRBD1 (6 bases). V was clipped by 3 bases and J by 2 bases, with 14 bases between them. Germline assignment: CDR1 SGHNT and CDR2 YYREEE (reference sequence). The CDR3 is made up of 15 amino acids. CDR3 sequence (DNA): TGTGCCAGCAGCTCCACCCCCGGGACACAAGAGACCCAGTACTTC. It is translated as CASSSTPGTQETQYF.

The chain employs TRBV5-4 and TRBJ1-2, with TRBD1 identical over 11 bases. Looked up from germline, CDR1 is SGHNT and CDR2 is YYREEE (reference sequence). With 3 bases clipped from V and 6 bases from J, the junction kept 4 bases outside the gene matches. The CDR3 is 14 residues long. As DNA, the CDR3 is TGTGCCAGCAGCTCTCCGGGACAGGGGGATGGCTACACCTTC. Amino acid sequence: CASSSPGQGDGYTF.

The rearrangement uses TRBV7-2 and TRBJ2-3; 10 nucleotides align to TRBD2. CDR1 is SGHTA and CDR2 is FQGNSA in the germline V gene. Trimming at V came to 3 bases and at J to 5 bases, leaving 8 bases not matched to a gene. This CDR3 is 16 amino acids long. CDR3 sequence reads: CASSLVLAGAIDTQYF. The CDR3 DNA follows: TGTGCCAGCAGCTTGGTGCTAGCGGGAGCGATAGATACGCAGTATTTT.

The rearrangement links TRBV21-1 to TRBJ2-7; TRBD2 was called by the table and not checked on the DNA. TRBV21-1 is marked as a pseudogene. CDR3 size: 15 residues. The chain's CDR3 is CASSKRGLFSYEQYF. CDR3 sequence (DNA): TGTGCCAGCAGCAAACGAGGACTCTTTAGCTACGAGCAGTACTTC.

This chain joins TRBV6-1 and TRBJ1-6; 10 bases are shared with TRBD1. After removal of 4 bases from V and 9 bases from J, the junction contained 3 bases not matched to a gene. The CDR3 extends over 14 amino acids. Germline lookup yields CDR1 MNHNS and CDR2 SASEGT. The CDR3 region has the DNA TGTGCCAGCAGTGGAGGACAGGGGGTTTCACCCCTCCACTTT. It is translated as CASSGGQGVSPLHF.

This clone was seen just once. Here the CDR3 reads CASSKNAKVNTEAFF. CDR3 in DNA: TGTGCCAGCAGCAAAAATGCCAAGGTAAACACTGAAGCTTTCTTT. J is TRBJ1-1 and V is TRBV21-1. TRBV21-1 is a pseudogene segment. This CDR3 is built from 15 residues.

The chain has TRBV4-3 and TRBJ2-3; unclear D gene. Trimming removed 4 bases from V and 2 bases from J, with 13 bases in between. Germline V gene lookup returns CDR1 LGHNA and CDR2 YSLEER. CDR3 length equals 15 residues. The CDR3 DNA is TGCGCCAGCAGCCGAACGTCTAGTAACACAGATACGCAGTATTTT. Protein: CASSRTSSNTDTQYF.

This chain joins TRBV28 and TRBJ2-1, with D possibly matching TRBD1 (5 bases). The CDR3 covers 17 residues. Germline-derived CDR1 and CDR2 are MDHEN and SYDVKM. V lost 5 bases, J lost 4 bases, and 21 bases lay in between. CDR3 DNA sequence: TGTGCCAGCAGTCCTCTGACATTATTAGGGGTTTACAATGAGCAGTTCTTC. Protein: CASSPLTLLGVYNEQFF.

This clone came up once. This chain links TRBV5-1 with TRBJ2-7; 8 bases align to TRBD1. Germline loops: CDR1 SGHRS, CDR2 YFSETQ. The J segment lost 6 bases and the V segment lost 2 bases, leaving 10 bases of the junction unmatched. The CDR3 is made up of 15 amino acids. The CDR3 nucleotides are TGCGCCAGCAGCTTACGGACAGGGTCCCCGTCCGAGCAGTACTTC. It codes for CASSLRTGSPSEQYF. Together with reference TRBV5-1 and TRBJ2-7, the CDR3 gives the full variable domain: KAGVTQTPRYLIKTRGQQVTLSCSPISGHRSVSWYQQTPGQGLQFLFEYFSETQRNKGNFPGRFSGRQFSNSRSEMNVSTLELGDSALYLCASSLRTGSPSEQYFGPGTRLTVT.